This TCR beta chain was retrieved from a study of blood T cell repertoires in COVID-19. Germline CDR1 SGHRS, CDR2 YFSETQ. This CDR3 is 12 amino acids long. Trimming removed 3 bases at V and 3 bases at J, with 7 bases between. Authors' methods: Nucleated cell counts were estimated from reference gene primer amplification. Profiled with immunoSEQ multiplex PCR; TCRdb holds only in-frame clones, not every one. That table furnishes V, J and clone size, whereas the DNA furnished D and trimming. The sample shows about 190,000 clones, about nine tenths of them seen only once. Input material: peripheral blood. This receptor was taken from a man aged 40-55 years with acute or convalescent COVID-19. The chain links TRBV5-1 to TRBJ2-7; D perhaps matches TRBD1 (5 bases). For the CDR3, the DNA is TGCGCCAGCAGCTCACAGGACTACGAGCAGTACTTC. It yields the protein CASSSQDYEQYF.